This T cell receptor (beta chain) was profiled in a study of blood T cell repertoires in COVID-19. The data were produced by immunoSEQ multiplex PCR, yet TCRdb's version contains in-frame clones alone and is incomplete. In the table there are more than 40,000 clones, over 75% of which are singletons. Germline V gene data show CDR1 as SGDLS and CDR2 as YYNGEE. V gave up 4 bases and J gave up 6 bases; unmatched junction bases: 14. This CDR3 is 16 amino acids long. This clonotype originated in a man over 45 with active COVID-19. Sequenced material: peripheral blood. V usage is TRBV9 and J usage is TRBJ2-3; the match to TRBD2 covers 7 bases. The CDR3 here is CASSPLGGERWDTQYF. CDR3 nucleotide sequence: TGTGCCAGCAGCCCACTGGGAGGGGAAAGGTGGGATACGCAGTATTTT.